This TCR beta chain came from a study of control samples from healthy donors and cancer patients. Assay used: immunoSEQ multiplex PCR; TCRdb lists only in-frame clones, some missing. This sample carries 100,000 to 150,000 clones, around 87% of them seen once, and the ten largest clones take around 9.4%. The CDR3 has 15 residues. Germline CDR1 and CDR2: SGHNT and YYREEE (reference sequence). V lost 0 bases to trimming and J lost 0 bases, with 9 bases between them. This sequence originates from a middle-aged man in good health. Input material: blood. The rearrangement joins TRBV5-4 to TRBJ1-1; possible D gene TRBD1, 5 bases. The CDR3 DNA reads as TGTGCCAGCAGCTTGGAGCCCAGGGTGAACACTGAAGCTTTCTTT. It translates to CASSLEPRVNTEAFF.